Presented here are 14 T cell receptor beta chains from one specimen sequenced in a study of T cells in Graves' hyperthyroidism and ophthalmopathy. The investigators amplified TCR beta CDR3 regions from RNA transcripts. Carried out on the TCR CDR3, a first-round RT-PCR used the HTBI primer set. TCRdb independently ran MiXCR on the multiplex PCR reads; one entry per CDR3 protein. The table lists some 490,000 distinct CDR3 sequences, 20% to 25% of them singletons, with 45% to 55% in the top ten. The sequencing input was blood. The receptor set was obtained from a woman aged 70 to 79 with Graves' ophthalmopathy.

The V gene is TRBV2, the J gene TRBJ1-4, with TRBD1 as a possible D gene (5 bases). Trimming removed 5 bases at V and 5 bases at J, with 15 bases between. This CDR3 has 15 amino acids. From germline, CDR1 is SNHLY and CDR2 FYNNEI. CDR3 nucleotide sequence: TGTGCCAGCAGTCCCCCCGGGGGAGGGAATGAAAAACTGTTTTTT. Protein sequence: CASSPPGGGNEKLFF.

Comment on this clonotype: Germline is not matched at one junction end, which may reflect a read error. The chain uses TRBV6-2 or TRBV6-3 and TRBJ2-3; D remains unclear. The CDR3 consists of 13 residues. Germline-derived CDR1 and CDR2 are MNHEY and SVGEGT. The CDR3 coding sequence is TGTACCAGCAGTTACTCCGGCACAAATACGCAGTATTTT. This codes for CTSSYSGTNTQYF.

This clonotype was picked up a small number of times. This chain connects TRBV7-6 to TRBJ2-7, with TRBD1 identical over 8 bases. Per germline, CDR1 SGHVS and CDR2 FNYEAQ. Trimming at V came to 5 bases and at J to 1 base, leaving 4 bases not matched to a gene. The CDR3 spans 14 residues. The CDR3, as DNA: TGTGCCAGCAGCCAAAACAGGGGGTCCTACGAGCAGTACTTC. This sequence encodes CASSQNRGSYEQYF.

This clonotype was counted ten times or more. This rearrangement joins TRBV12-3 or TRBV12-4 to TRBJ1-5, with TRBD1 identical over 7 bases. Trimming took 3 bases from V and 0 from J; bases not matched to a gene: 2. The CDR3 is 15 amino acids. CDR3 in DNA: TGTGCCAGCAGTTTTCCAGGGGGTAGCAATCAGCCCCAGCATTTT. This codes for CASSFPGGSNQPQHF.

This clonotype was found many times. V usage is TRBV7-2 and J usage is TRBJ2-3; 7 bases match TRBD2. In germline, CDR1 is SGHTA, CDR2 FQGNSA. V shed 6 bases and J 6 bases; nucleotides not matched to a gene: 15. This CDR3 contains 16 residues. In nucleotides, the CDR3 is TGTGCCAGCAGTCAAGATCGACTAGCCCTCGGGGATACGCAGTATTTT. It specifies CASSQDRLALGDTQYF. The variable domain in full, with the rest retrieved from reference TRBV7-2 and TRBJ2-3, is GAGVSQSPSNKVTEKGKDVELRCDPISGHTALYWYRQSLGQGLEFLIYFQGNSAPDKSGLPSDRFSAERTGGSVSTLTIQRTQQEDSAVYLCASSQDRLALGDTQYFGPGTRLTVL.

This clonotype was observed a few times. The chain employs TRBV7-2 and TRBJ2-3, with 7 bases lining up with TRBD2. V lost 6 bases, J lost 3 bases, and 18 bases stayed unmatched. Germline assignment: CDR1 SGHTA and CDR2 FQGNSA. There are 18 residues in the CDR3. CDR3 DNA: TGTGCCAGCAGTCGAGTAGGTCCCCTGGGCGGGAGTACAGATACGCAGTATTTT. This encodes CASSRVGPLGGSTDTQYF.

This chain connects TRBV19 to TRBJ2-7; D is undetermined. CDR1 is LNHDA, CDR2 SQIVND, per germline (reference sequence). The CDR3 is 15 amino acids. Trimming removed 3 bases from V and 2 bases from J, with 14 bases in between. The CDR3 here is CASSIRTGRTYEQYF. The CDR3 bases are TGTGCCAGTAGTATCCGAACCGGTCGAACCTACGAGCAGTACTTC. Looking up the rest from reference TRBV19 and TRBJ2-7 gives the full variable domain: DGGITQSPKYLFRKEGQNVTLSCEQNLNHDAMYWYRQDPGQGLRLIYYSQIVNDFQKGDIAEGYSVSREKKESFPLTVTSAQKNPTAFYLCASSIRTGRTYEQYFGPGTRLTVT.

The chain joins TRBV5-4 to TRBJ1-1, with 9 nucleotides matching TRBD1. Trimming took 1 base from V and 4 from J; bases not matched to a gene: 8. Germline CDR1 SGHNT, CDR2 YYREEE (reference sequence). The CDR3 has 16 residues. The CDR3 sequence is CASSLPMGQGATEAFF. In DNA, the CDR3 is TGTGCCAGCAGCTTGCCCATGGGACAGGGTGCCACTGAAGCTTTCTTT. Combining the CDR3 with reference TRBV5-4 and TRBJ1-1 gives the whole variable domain ETGVTQSPTHLIKTRGQQVTLRCSSQSGHNTVSWYQQALGQGPQFIFQYYREEENGRGNFPPRFSGLQFPNYSSELNVNALELDDSALYLCASSLPMGQGATEAFFGQGTRLTVV.

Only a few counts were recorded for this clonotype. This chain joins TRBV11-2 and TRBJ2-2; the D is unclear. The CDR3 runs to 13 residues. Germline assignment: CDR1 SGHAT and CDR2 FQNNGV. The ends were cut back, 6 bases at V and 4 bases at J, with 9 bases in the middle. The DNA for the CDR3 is TGTGCCAGCAGACTGACAAGCACCGGGGAGCTGTTTTTT. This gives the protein CASRLTSTGELFF. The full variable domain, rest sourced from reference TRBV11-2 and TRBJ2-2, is EAGVAQSPRYKIIEKRQSVAFWCNPISGHATLYWYQQILGQGPKLLIQFQNNGVVDDSQLPKDRFSAERLKGVDSTLKIQPAKLEDSAVYLCASRLTSTGELFFGEGSRLTVL.

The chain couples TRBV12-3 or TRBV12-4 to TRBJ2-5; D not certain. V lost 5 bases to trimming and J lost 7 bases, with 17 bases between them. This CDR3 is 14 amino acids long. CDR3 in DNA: TGTGCCAGCAGTCCATACCTCGGTTTAGTGACCCAGTACTTC. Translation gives CASSPYLGLVTQYF.

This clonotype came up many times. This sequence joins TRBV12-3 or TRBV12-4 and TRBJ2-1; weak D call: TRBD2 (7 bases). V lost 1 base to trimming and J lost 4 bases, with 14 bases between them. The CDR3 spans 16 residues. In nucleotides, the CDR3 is TGTGCCAGCAGTTTAGTGAATGGGAGGGGGTACAATGAGCAGTTCTTC. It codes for CASSLVNGRGYNEQFF.

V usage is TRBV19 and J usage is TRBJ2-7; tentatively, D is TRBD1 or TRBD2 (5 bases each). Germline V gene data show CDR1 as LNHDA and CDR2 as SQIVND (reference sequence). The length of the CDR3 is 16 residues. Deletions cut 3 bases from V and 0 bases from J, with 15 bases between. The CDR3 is CASSINRGPSSYEQYF. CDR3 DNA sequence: TGTGCCAGTAGTATCAACCGGGGACCCAGCTCCTACGAGCAGTACTTC.

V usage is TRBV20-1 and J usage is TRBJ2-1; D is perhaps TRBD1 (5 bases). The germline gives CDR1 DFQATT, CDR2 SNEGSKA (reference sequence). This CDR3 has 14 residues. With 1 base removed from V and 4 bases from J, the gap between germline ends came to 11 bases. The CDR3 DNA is TGCAGTGCTAGAGTTGAGACAGTATACAATGAGCAGTTCTTC. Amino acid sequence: CSARVETVYNEQFF.

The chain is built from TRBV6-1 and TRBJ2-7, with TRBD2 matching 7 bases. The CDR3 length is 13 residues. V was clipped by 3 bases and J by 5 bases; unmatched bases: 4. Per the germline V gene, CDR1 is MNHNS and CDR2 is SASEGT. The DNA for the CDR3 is TGTGCCAGCAGTGACGACGGGAGGCACGAGCAGTACTTC. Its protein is CASSDDGRHEQYF.